These 26 T cell receptor beta chains share one sample of origin, sequenced in a study of T cell responses to AZD1222 COVID-19 vaccine. TCRdb keeps only in-frame clones here, not all; method: immunoSEQ multiplex PCR. The sample has 90,000 to 150,000 clones, 75% to 90% seen once; the top ten hold about 2.5%. The material sequenced was peripheral blood, taken 28 days after the second AZD1222 dose. The source is an adult who received the AZD1222 COVID-19 vaccine.

The chain uses TRBV5-6 and TRBJ2-7; D uncertain. V dropped 5 bases and J dropped 4 bases, with 10 bases sitting between them. The germline V gene encodes CDR1 SGHDT and CDR2 YYEEEE. The CDR3 has 12 residues. CDR3 residues: CASRRRGYEQYF. Here the CDR3 DNA reads TGTGCCAGCAGGCGGAGAGGATACGAGCAGTACTTC.

For the CDR3, the DNA is TGCGCCAGCAGCTTTCAAATTTCGGAAAACACTGAAGCTTTCTTT. Protein: CASSFQISENTEAFF. V usage is TRBV5-1 and J usage is TRBJ1-1; D is uncertain. Germline V lookup: CDR1 SGHRS, CDR2 YFSETQ. The CDR3 contains 15 residues. With 2 bases removed from V and 2 bases from J, the gap between germline ends came to 13 bases.

The rearrangement joins TRBV29-1 to TRBJ1-5; maybe TRBD1 (5 bases). V was cut by 4 bases and J by 1 base, with 11 bases left in between. This CDR3 comprises 14 residues. CDR1 SQVTM and CDR2 ANQGSEA come from the germline V gene. This chain's CDR3 is CSVAVGVSNQPQHF. CDR3 coding DNA: TGCAGCGTTGCAGTAGGGGTAAGCAATCAGCCCCAGCATTTT.

The chain couples TRBV11-2 to TRBJ1-2; D is perhaps TRBD1 (6 bases). This CDR3 region has 15 residues. V lost 6 bases and J lost 4, with 18 bases in between. CDR1 is SGHAT and CDR2 is FQNNGV in the germline V gene. The CDR3 DNA reads TGTGCCAGCAGTCCCGTCCAGGGGTCCCGCTATGGCTACACCTTC. Translated: CASSPVQGSRYGYTF. The variable domain in full, with the rest retrieved from reference TRBV11-2 and TRBJ1-2, is EAGVAQSPRYKIIEKRQSVAFWCNPISGHATLYWYQQILGQGPKLLIQFQNNGVVDDSQLPKDRFSAERLKGVDSTLKIQPAKLEDSAVYLCASSPVQGSRYGYTFGSGTRLTVV.

This chain connects TRBV5-6 to TRBJ2-3; 8 bases line up with TRBD1. This CDR3 comprises 15 residues. Germline V CDR1 and CDR2: SGHDT, YYEEEE. Trimming took 0 bases from V and 4 from J; bases not matched to a gene: 4. CDR3 bases: TGTGCCAGCAGCTTGGGGCAGGGGGCCTCAGATACGCAGTATTTT. Amino acids: CASSLGQGASDTQYF.

V is TRBV7-2 and J is TRBJ2-5; TRBD1 agrees at 10 bases. The CDR3 runs 15 residues. Per the germline V gene, CDR1 is SGHTA and CDR2 is FQGNSA. V was pared by 1 base and J by 3 bases, with 2 bases of the junction left unmatched. CDR3 coding DNA: TGTGCCAGCAGCTTAGTTGGGACAGGGGAAGAGACCCAGTACTTC. Protein sequence: CASSLVGTGEETQYF.

The chain couples TRBV18 to TRBJ2-7; tentatively, D is TRBD1 (6 bases). The CDR3 is made up of 14 amino acids. With 4 bases removed from V and 5 bases from J, the gap between germline ends came to 15 bases. Germline V gene data show CDR1 as KGHSH and CDR2 as LQKENI. In nucleotides, the CDR3 is TGTGCCAGCTCACTGGACAGTCCGCACGACGAGCAGTACTTC. Translating it yields CASSLDSPHDEQYF.

This chain links TRBV4-1 with TRBJ2-1; 7 positions match TRBD2. CDR3 length equals 15 residues. Trimming removed 0 bases from V and 4 bases from J; junction bases left unmatched: 3. Germline V gene data show CDR1 as MGHRA and CDR2 as YSYEKL. For the CDR3, the DNA is TGCGCCAGCAGCCAAGACAGCGGGGAGTACAATGAGCAGTTCTTC. Protein product: CASSQDSGEYNEQFF.

The chain is built from TRBV5-6 and TRBJ1-4, with 10 bases aligning to TRBD1. The CDR3 has 16 amino acids. V shed 2 bases and J 5 bases; nucleotides not matched to a gene: 6. CDR1 SGHDT and CDR2 YYEEEE come from the germline V gene. The CDR3 region is CASSFSLGQGNEKLFF. CDR3 nucleotide sequence: TGTGCCAGCAGCTTTTCATTGGGACAGGGGAATGAAAAACTGTTTTTT.

The chain employs TRBV28 and TRBJ2-7, with D perhaps assigned TRBD1 or TRBD2 (6 bases each). CDR3 size: 13 residues. Germline CDR1 is MDHEN and CDR2 is SYDVKM. Trimming shortened V by 7 bases and J by 4 bases, and 14 bases separated the two germline ends. CDR3 bases: TGTGCCAGCACCGGGGGACACCTATACGAGCAGTACTTC. This gives the protein CASTGGHLYEQYF.

The chain is built from TRBV29-1 and TRBJ1-2; D remains ambiguous. CDR1 and CDR2 from the germline V gene are SQVTM and ANQGSEA. V lost 5 bases and J 4 bases, leaving 14 bases between the germline ends. This CDR3 contains 13 residues. This CDR3 reads CSVYVTDGYGYTF. CDR3 nucleotides: TGCAGCGTTTATGTGACGGACGGCTATGGCTACACCTTC. Full variable domain (rest looked up from reference TRBV29-1 and TRBJ1-2): SAVISQKPSRDICQRGTSLTIQCQVDSQVTMMFWYRQQPGQSLTLIATANQGSEATYESGFVIDKFPISRPNLTFSTLTVSNMSPEDSSIYLCSVYVTDGYGYTFGSGTRLTVV.

CDR3 loop: CASTGAPRGDTQYF. CDR3 bases: TGTGCCAGCACGGGGGCGCCGAGGGGAGATACGCAGTATTTT. The V gene is TRBV6-5, the J gene TRBJ2-3; D might be TRBD1 or TRBD2, each matching 6 bases. This CDR3 comprises 14 residues. The V end lost 7 bases, the J end lost 5 bases, and 16 bases lay between the germline ends. CDR1 is MNHEY, CDR2 SVGAGI, per germline.

The V and J genes are TRBV9 and TRBJ1-5; 9 nucleotides align to TRBD1. This CDR3 comprises 16 residues. The ends lost 3 bases at V and 0 bases at J; junction bases unmatched: 4. Germline-derived CDR1 and CDR2 are SGDLS and YYNGEE. In nucleotides, the CDR3 is TGTGCCAGCAGCGGAGGGACAGGGTATAGCAATCAGCCCCAGCATTTT. It yields the protein CASSGGTGYSNQPQHF.

In its sample, this clone was seen once. This rearrangement joins TRBV9 to TRBJ2-2, with 9 nucleotides matching TRBD1. The J segment lost 3 bases and the V segment lost 6 bases, leaving 15 bases of the junction unmatched. The germline V gene encodes CDR1 SGDLS and CDR2 YYNGEE. The CDR3 covers 18 residues. The CDR3 sequence: CASKRRQGGSPYTGELFF. The CDR3 nucleotides read TGTGCCAGCAAACGGCGACAGGGGGGTAGTCCTTACACCGGGGAGCTGTTTTTT.

This chain uses TRBV6-2 or TRBV6-3 with TRBJ1-2, with a weak D call TRBD1 (5 bases). V lost 2 bases and J 8 bases, leaving 18 bases between the germline ends. Germline CDR1 and CDR2: MNHEY and SVGEGT. This CDR3 has 15 amino acids. CDR3 loop: CASSYGPGTSWGYTF. CDR3 nucleotides: TGTGCCAGCAGTTACGGCCCGGGGACCTCTTGGGGCTACACCTTC.

The chain has TRBV27 and TRBJ1-4; TRBD1 is a possible D gene (5 bases). CDR1 and CDR2 from the germline V gene are MNHEY and SMNVEV (reference sequence). V was trimmed by 4 bases and J by 6 bases, leaving 12 bases between them. The CDR3 is 14 residues long. The CDR3: CASSSGAGYEKLFF. CDR3 nucleotides: TGTGCCAGCAGTTCCGGGGCTGGATATGAAAAACTGTTTTTT.

V and J are TRBV19 and TRBJ1-1, with D unresolved. This CDR3 has 16 amino acids. V was pared by 2 bases and J by 0 bases, with 13 bases between. Germline CDR1 LNHDA, CDR2 SQIVND (reference sequence). The CDR3 sequence: CASSIFHSTMNTEAFF. The CDR3 bases are TGTGCCAGTAGTATATTCCACAGCACCATGAACACTGAAGCTTTCTTT. The full variable domain, in which reference TRBV19 and TRBJ1-1 provide the parts outside the CDR3, is DGGITQSPKYLFRKEGQNVTLSCEQNLNHDAMYWYRQDPGQGLRLIYYSQIVNDFQKGDIAEGYSVSREKKESFPLTVTSAQKNPTAFYLCASSIFHSTMNTEAFFGQGTRLTVV.

This chain joins TRBV6-2 or TRBV6-3 and TRBJ1-2; D not resolved. This CDR3 is 12 amino acids long. Trimming took off 2 bases at V and 5 bases at J, with 6 bases between the two ends. Germline CDR1 reads MNHEY; CDR2 reads SVGEGT. CDR3 nucleotide sequence: TGTGCCAGCAGTTACCCAGGTTATGGCTACACCTTC. It encodes CASSYPGYGYTF.

V gene TRBV7-2 combines with J gene TRBJ1-4; 9 nucleotides line up with TRBD1. The germline CDR1 and CDR2 sequences are SGHTA and FQGNSA. The J segment lost 8 bases and the V segment lost 5 bases, leaving 3 bases of the junction unmatched. CDR3 length: 13 amino acids. The CDR3 DNA is TGTGCCAGCAGCGTAGGGACAGGGGAAAAACTGTTTTTT. Translation gives CASSVGTGEKLFF.

This clone was seen only a few times. The chain links TRBV19 to TRBJ1-1; possible D gene TRBD1, 5 bases. Germline values: CDR1 LNHDA, CDR2 SQIVND (reference sequence). Trimming shortened V by 1 base and J by 1 base, and 10 bases separated the two germline ends. The CDR3 contains 15 residues. CDR3 loop: CASSIGNRRNTEAFF. The DNA for the CDR3 is TGTGCCAGTAGTATAGGGAACAGGAGGAACACTGAAGCTTTCTTT.

The chain is built from TRBV18 and TRBJ1-3; weak D call: TRBD1 (5 bases). This CDR3 is 15 amino acids long. Germline CDR1 reads KGHSH; CDR2 reads LQKENI. V was clipped by 4 bases and J by 0 bases, with 10 bases between them. CDR3: CASSLGTSSGNTIYF. CDR3 DNA: TGTGCCAGCTCACTGGGGACTAGCTCTGGAAACACCATATATTTT.

This clone was counted a few times. CDR3 bases: TGCGCCAGCAGCTCCCACGGACTCCCGACCTACGAGCAGTACTTC. It encodes CASSSHGLPTYEQYF. V gene TRBV5-1 combines with J gene TRBJ2-7, with a tentative D call TRBD2 (5 bases). Germline V lookup: CDR1 SGHRS, CDR2 YFSETQ. CDR3 length: 15 residues. With 3 bases removed from V and 2 bases from J, the gap between germline ends came to 15 bases.

This clone has just a few counts. The rearrangement uses TRBV27 and TRBJ2-7; TRBD2 might be the D (5 bases). The germline V gene encodes CDR1 MNHEY and CDR2 SMNVEV (reference sequence). Trimming left V 0 bases short and J 1 base short, with 7 bases between. The CDR3 is 14 amino acids. The CDR3 loop reads CASSLSGASYEQYF. CDR3 nucleotide sequence: TGTGCCAGCAGTTTATCGGGAGCATCCTACGAGCAGTACTTC.

The V and J genes are TRBV25-1 and TRBJ1-1; 8 bases map to TRBD1. CDR1 MGHDK and CDR2 SYGVNS come from the germline V gene. Trimming at V came to 3 bases and at J to 1 base, leaving 13 bases not matched to a gene. The CDR3 covers 18 residues. CDR3 DNA sequence: TGTGCCAGCAGTGATTTGGGACAGGAGCTATGTTGGAACACTGAAGCTTTCTTT. Translated, it gives CASSDLGQELCWNTEAFF. Filled out from reference TRBV25-1 and TRBJ1-1, the complete variable domain reads EADIYQTPRYLVIGTGKKITLECSQTMGHDKMYWYQQDPGMELHLIHYSYGVNSTEKGDLSSESTVSRIRTEHFPLTLESARPSHTSQYLCASSDLGQELCWNTEAFFGQGTRLTVV.

V and J are TRBV21-1 and TRBJ2-3; the D call of TRBD2 is as the table states it, not checked on the DNA. TRBV21-1 is assigned pseudogene status. This CDR3 region has 20 residues. This CDR3 is CASSKGLAGGSKLSTDTQYF. CDR3 DNA: TGTGCCAGCAGCAAAGGGCTAGCGGGGGGTTCGAAACTAAGCACAGATACGCAGTATTTT.

This chain joins TRBV11-2 and TRBJ1-4; D gene uncertain. CDR1 is SGHAT, CDR2 FQNNGV, per germline. The CDR3 has 14 amino acids. V gave up 6 bases and J gave up 5 bases, with 13 bases separating them. The CDR3 region is CASRRALVNEKLFF. In DNA, the CDR3 is TGTGCCAGCAGACGGGCCCTGGTGAATGAAAAACTGTTTTTT.